A selection of T cell receptor beta chains follows, all from one sample in a study of beta chain features in type 1 diabetes. Some clones are missing from TCRdb's copy, which holds only in-frame ones; the method was immunoSEQ multiplex PCR. Among about 230,000 clones, 9.6% were seen once, and the ten largest hold about 0.037%. Sequenced sample: naive CD4+ T cells from blood. The receptors stem from a young woman in good health. CDR3s leave out the opening cysteine and the closing phenylalanine or tryptophan. D genes are given only for firm matches.

J: TRBJ2-7; D: -; V: TRBV28; CDR3: ASSPRSSVLEQY
J: TRBJ2-3; D: -; V: TRBV11-2; CDR3: ASSPWSTYPTDTQY
J: TRBJ2-1; D: -; V: TRBV27; CDR3: ASSFSGGVNEQF
J: TRBJ2-7; D: TRBD1; V: TRBV6-7; CDR3: ASSEEGALGHEQY
J: TRBJ1-1; D: -; V: TRBV2; CDR3: ASSEALVAEAF
J: TRBJ2-1; D: -; V: TRBV29-1; CDR3: SVDGSGGNNEQF
J: TRBJ2-5; D: -; V: TRBV7-7; CDR3: ASSSDKYQETQY
J: TRBJ1-1; D: -; V: TRBV30; CDR3: AWTNGPRNGAF
J: TRBJ2-7; D: TRBD2; V: TRBV6-1; CDR3: ASSPGLATYEQY
J: TRBJ2-5; D: -; V: TRBV10-3; CDR3: AISTGRQETQY